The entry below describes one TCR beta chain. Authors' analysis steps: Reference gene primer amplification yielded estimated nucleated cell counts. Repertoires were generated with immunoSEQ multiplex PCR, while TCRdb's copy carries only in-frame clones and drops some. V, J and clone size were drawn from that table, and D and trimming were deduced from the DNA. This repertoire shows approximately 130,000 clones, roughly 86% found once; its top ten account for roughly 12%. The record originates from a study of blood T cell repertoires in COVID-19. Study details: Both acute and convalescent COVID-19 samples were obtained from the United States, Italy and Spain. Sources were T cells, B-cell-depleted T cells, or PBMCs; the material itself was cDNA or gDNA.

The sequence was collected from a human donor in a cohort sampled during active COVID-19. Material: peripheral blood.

This CDR3 reads CASRPEGASPLHF. CDR3 nucleotides: TGTGCCAGCAGGCCCGAGGGGGCTTCACCCCTCCACTTT. The chain combines TRBV3-1 (or the pseudogene TRBV3-2) with TRBJ1-6, with 7 bases lining up with TRBD1. Germline V gene sequence: CDR1 LGHDT, CDR2 YNNKEL (reference sequence). The V segment lost 6 bases and the J segment 9 bases; nucleotides outside the gene matches: 5. CDR3 length equals 13 residues.